Described below is a single TCR beta chain sequence and its context. These data originate in a study of T cell responses to AZD1222 COVID-19 vaccine. The assay was immunoSEQ multiplex PCR, and TCRdb's table has in-frame clones only and misses some. This table has roughly 97,000 clones, about 90% appearing once. J gave up 1 base and V 6 bases, and 7 bases lay outside the gene matches. There are 15 residues in the CDR3. In germline, CDR1 is LNHDA, CDR2 SQIVND (reference sequence). The sample was peripheral blood, taken on day 0 of AZD1222 vaccination. This receptor was taken from an adult in good health. The rearrangement uses TRBV19 and TRBJ1-1; 8 bases map to TRBD1. This CDR3 is CASRSPGQGNTEAFF. CDR3 in DNA: TGTGCCAGTAGATCCCCCGGACAGGGGAACACTGAAGCTTTCTTT.